The 26 T cell receptor beta chains presented below share a single source sample, sequenced in a study of PD-1 blockade in classical Hodgkin lymphoma. Data came from immunoSEQ multiplex PCR; TCRdb stores just in-frame clones and leaves some out. Of tens of thousands of clones in the sample, approximately 80% were seen once. Time point meaning: cycle 4 day 1 (C4D1), after six to seven weeks of nivolumab. Following autologous stem cell transplantation, relapse occurred in every patient, and exposure to brentuximab vedotin varied. The material was peripheral blood mononuclear cells (PBMCs), obtained before the fourth cycle of nivolumab. The receptors shown here come from a human donor with classical Hodgkin lymphoma.

The chain has TRBV7-2 and TRBJ1-5; no clear D. CDR3 length: 13 residues. From germline, CDR1 is SGHTA and CDR2 FQGNSA. The V and J ends lost 2 bases and 4 bases respectively, with 6 bases between them. The CDR3 nucleotides read TGTGCCAGCAGCTTATGGTCTAATCAGCCCCAGCATTTT. Amino acid sequence: CASSLWSNQPQHF.

The chain links TRBV19 to TRBJ2-3, with 9 bases identical to TRBD2. J was trimmed by 0 bases and V by 6 bases; bases with no gene match: 13. The germline CDR1 and CDR2 sequences are LNHDA and SQIVND (reference sequence). The CDR3 totals 18 residues. The CDR3 DNA sequence: TGTGCCAGTAGCGTAACCGGGACTAGCCGATCCAGCACAGATACGCAGTATTTT. Amino acids: CASSVTGTSRSSTDTQYF.

V and J are TRBV29-1 and TRBJ1-4; D is unresolved. This CDR3 is 14 amino acids long. V lost 7 bases and J lost 0, with 12 bases in between. CDR1 is SQVTM, CDR2 ANQGSEA, per germline. CDR3 residues: CSGTDGATNEKLFF. CDR3 DNA sequence: TGCAGCGGGACCGACGGAGCAACTAATGAAAAACTGTTTTTT.

This clone occurred once. V and J are TRBV7-6 and TRBJ2-2, with 11 bases identical to TRBD2. This CDR3 is built from 17 residues. Germline V gene data show CDR1 as SGHVS and CDR2 as FNYEAQ. The ends lost 5 bases at V and 5 bases at J; junction bases unmatched: 10. The CDR3 DNA sequence: TGTGCCAGCAGCGCATCCGCACTAGCGGGGGTGACCGGGGAGCTGTTTTTT. As protein: CASSASALAGVTGELFF. Full variable domain (missing parts from reference TRBV7-6 and TRBJ2-2): GAGVSQSPRYKVTKRGQDVALRCDPISGHVSLYWYRQALGQGPEFLTYFNYEAQQDKSGLPNDRFSAERPEGSISTLTIQRTEQRDSAMYRCASSASALAGVTGELFFGEGSRLTVL.

The V call is TRBV11-2, the J call TRBJ1-6; TRBD1 matches at 7 bases. The CDR3 loop spans 15 amino acids. The germline CDR1 and CDR2 sequences are SGHAT and FQNNGV. V shed 5 bases, J shed 5 bases, and the junction held 6 bases outside the gene matches. The CDR3 DNA reads TGTGCCAGCAGCGGGGGGGGACAGAATAATTCACCCCTCCACTTT. This translates into CASSGGGQNNSPLHF.

This clone has just one count. The chain joins TRBV6-1 to TRBJ2-1; 7 nucleotides align to TRBD2. V shed 3 bases and J 2 bases; nucleotides not matched to a gene: 4. The CDR3 covers 15 residues. Germline CDR1 MNHNS, CDR2 SASEGT. In DNA, the CDR3 is TGTGCCAGCAGTGAGGGACTACCTCCCTACAATGAGCAGTTCTTC. Its translation: CASSEGLPPYNEQFF.

This sequence joins TRBV6-4 and TRBJ2-5, with D perhaps TRBD1 or TRBD2 (5 bases each). The CDR3 is 15 residues long. Germline loops: CDR1 MRHNA, CDR2 SNTAGT. V lost 5 bases and J 5 bases, leaving 18 bases between the germline ends. CDR3 sequence: CASSHWTGRLETQYF. The CDR3 nucleotides are TGTGCCAGCAGTCACTGGACGGGGCGGTTGGAGACCCAGTACTTC.

This chain connects TRBV6-4 to TRBJ2-3; TRBD2 agrees at 10 bases. This CDR3 has 16 amino acids. Losses at the gene ends were 3 bases for V and 4 bases for J; bases not matched to a gene: 7. In germline, CDR1 is MRHNA, CDR2 SNTAGT. CDR3 sequence: CASSEVASGGSDTQYF. CDR3 nucleotides: TGTGCCAGCAGTGAGGTAGCTAGCGGGGGCTCAGATACGCAGTATTTT.

The chain joins TRBV7-2 to TRBJ2-4, with 7 nucleotides matching TRBD2. The CDR3 totals 13 residues. Germline CDR1 is SGHTA and CDR2 is FQGNSA. Trimming took 5 bases from V and 13 from J; bases not matched to a gene: 11. As DNA, the CDR3 is TGTGCCAGCAGCCCCTCACCGGGACTAACCCAGTACTTC. Its protein is CASSPSPGLTQYF. Based on the CDR3 plus reference TRBV7-2 and TRBJ2-4, the full variable domain is GAGVSQSPSNKVTEKGKDVELRCDPISGHTALYWYRQSLGQGLEFLIYFQGNSAPDKSGLPSDRFSAERTGGSVSTLTIQRTQQEDSAVYLCASSPSPGLTQYFGAGTRLSVL.

The chain joins TRBV4-3 to TRBJ1-4; the D gene is possibly TRBD1 (6 bases). CDR1 and CDR2 from the germline V gene are LGHNA and YSLEER. The CDR3 runs to 16 residues. V lost 0 bases to trimming and J lost 5 bases, with 13 bases between them. For the CDR3, the DNA is TGCGCCAGCAGCCAAGATGTTGTCCAGGGGAATGAAAAACTGTTTTTT. It specifies CASSQDVVQGNEKLFF.

This clone was seen more than once but under ten times. The chain is built from TRBV5-6 and TRBJ2-5; TRBD2 is a possible D gene (5 bases). The V and J ends lost 3 bases and 5 bases respectively, with 14 bases between them. The germline V gene encodes CDR1 SGHDT and CDR2 YYEEEE. The CDR3 runs 14 residues. The chain's CDR3 is CASSWPQGGETQYF. The CDR3 nucleotides are TGTGCCAGCAGCTGGCCCCAAGGCGGGGAGACCCAGTACTTC.

The chain joins TRBV5-6 to TRBJ2-1; 10 positions agree with TRBD2. The CDR3 has 15 residues. Germline V gives CDR1 SGHDT, CDR2 YYEEEE. The ends lost 3 bases at V and 7 bases at J; junction bases unmatched: 7. CDR3 DNA: TGTGCCAGCAGCTGGCTATCAGCGGGGGGGAATGAGCAGTTCTTC. Its protein is CASSWLSAGGNEQFF.

A single count supports this clone. V and J are TRBV9 and TRBJ2-7; 14 nucleotides align to TRBD2. The CDR3 sequence is 15 residues long. CDR1 is SGDLS and CDR2 is YYNGEE in the germline V gene. The junction had 5 bases not matched to a gene; V was cut back by 2 bases and J by 7 bases. CDR3 in amino acids: CASSVGGLAGVEQYF. As DNA, the CDR3 is TGTGCCAGCAGCGTCGGGGGACTAGCGGGGGTTGAGCAGTACTTC.

The chain joins TRBV11-2 to TRBJ1-2; maybe TRBD1 (6 bases). Between the trimmed V and J ends, which lost 1 base and 0 bases, there was a span of 18 bases. The CDR3 has 18 residues. Germline CDR1 is SGHAT and CDR2 is FQNNGV. The CDR3 loop is CASSLGTRTDRSNYGYTF. The CDR3 DNA is TGTGCCAGCAGCTTAGGAACCAGGACGGACAGATCTAACTATGGCTACACCTTC.

The chain links TRBV10-3 to TRBJ2-3; the D gene is possibly TRBD2 (6 bases). This CDR3 is 18 amino acids long. Trimming stripped 4 bases from V and 2 bases from J, with 22 bases between. CDR1 is ENHRY, CDR2 SYGVKD, per germline. The CDR3: CAISVSGADSYPTDTQYF. The CDR3 DNA sequence: TGTGCCATCAGTGTCTCGGGAGCGGACTCTTACCCCACAGATACGCAGTATTTT.

In its sample, this clone is medium-sized (0.01 to 0.1%). The chain has TRBV14 and TRBJ2-2; 8 positions agree with TRBD1. The CDR3 loop spans 16 amino acids. Germline V gene sequence: CDR1 SGHDN, CDR2 FVKESK. With V trimmed by 3 bases and J by 3 bases, 6 bases remained unmatched. The CDR3 region has the DNA TGTGCCAGCAGCCAGCGGACAGGGACTTACACCGGGGAGCTGTTTTTT. Its protein is CASSQRTGTYTGELFF. Together with reference TRBV14 and TRBJ2-2, the CDR3 gives the full variable domain: EAGVTQFPSHSVIEKGQTVTLRCDPISGHDNLYWYRRVMGKEIKFLLHFVKESKQDESGMPNNRFLAERTGGTYSTLKVQPAELEDSGVYFCASSQRTGTYTGELFFGEGSRLTVL.

The rearrangement uses TRBV11-3 and TRBJ2-5; TRBD2 agrees at 7 bases. V was clipped by 1 base and J by 2 bases; unmatched bases: 1. The CDR3 covers 14 residues. CDR1 and CDR2 (germline): SGHNT, YENEEA. CDR3 residues: CASSLGRGQETQYF. The CDR3 DNA reads TGTGCCAGCAGCTTAGGGCGGGGGCAAGAGACCCAGTACTTC. Supplemented by reference TRBV11-3 and TRBJ2-5, the full variable domain reads EAGVVQSPRYKIIEKKQPVAFWCNPISGHNTLYWYLQNLGQGPELLIRYENEEAVDDSQLPKDRFSAERLKGVDSTLKIQPAELGDSAVYLCASSLGRGQETQYFGPGTRLLVL.

This chain links TRBV30 with TRBJ1-1; the D is unclear. Trimming stripped 2 bases from V and 3 bases from J, with 10 bases between. Germline V gene lookup returns CDR1 GTSNPN and CDR2 SVGIG (reference sequence). This CDR3 is built from 13 residues. CDR3: CAWSILVDTEAFF. CDR3 sequence (DNA): TGTGCCTGGAGTATCCTAGTGGACACTGAAGCTTTCTTT. Supplemented by reference TRBV30 and TRBJ1-1, the full variable domain reads SQTIHQWPATLVQPVGSPLSLECTVEGTSNPNLYWYRQAAGRGLQLLFYSVGIGQISSEVPQNLSASRPQDRQFILSSKKLLLSDSGFYLCAWSILVDTEAFFGQGTRLTVV.

V usage is TRBV5-4 and J usage is TRBJ1-6; 8 bases line up with TRBD1. The CDR3 length is 18 residues. V trimming: 2 bases; J trimming: 10 bases; junction bases outside the gene matches: 17. Germline lookup yields CDR1 SGHNT and CDR2 YYREEE (reference sequence). The chain's CDR3 is CASSFGNRGALRLSPLHF. As DNA, the CDR3 is TGTGCCAGCAGCTTCGGGAACAGGGGGGCCCTCCGCCTATCACCCCTCCACTTT.

The chain recombines TRBV7-9 with TRBJ1-5; D gene unclear. CDR1 and CDR2 from the germline V gene are SEHNR and FQNEAQ (reference sequence). This CDR3 has 18 residues. V lost 1 base to trimming and J lost 0 bases, with 16 bases between them. The CDR3 DNA reads TGTGCCAGCAGCTTAGAAGCCGGCGACTTTCTTAGCAATCAGCCCCAGCATTTT. Translation gives CASSLEAGDFLSNQPQHF.

The gene calls are TRBV9 and TRBJ1-6, with D unresolved. The CDR3 loop spans 15 amino acids. Trimming took off 3 bases at V and 0 bases at J, with 7 bases between the two ends. The germline V gene has CDR1 SGDLS and CDR2 YYNGEE. CDR3 protein: CASSGEGSYNSPLHF. The CDR3 nucleotides read TGTGCCAGCAGCGGCGAGGGCTCCTATAATTCACCCCTCCACTTT.

The gene calls are TRBV6-5 and TRBJ1-6; 7 bases are a match to TRBD1. V lost 7 bases to trimming and J lost 7 bases; unmatched junction nucleotides: 4. This CDR3 has 13 residues. Per the germline V gene, CDR1 is MNHEY and CDR2 is SVGAGI. CDR3 in DNA: TGTGCCAGCACCAGGGGGGGCAATTCACCCCTCCACTTT. Translated, it gives CASTRGGNSPLHF.

This clone was observed a few times. V gene TRBV2 combines with J gene TRBJ1-2; 11 bases match TRBD1. Trimming took 8 bases from V and 0 from J; bases not matched to a gene: 8. There are 16 residues in the CDR3. CDR1 SNHLY and CDR2 FYNNEI come from the germline V gene. CDR3 sequence reads: CASSGTGGRANYGYTF. The DNA for the CDR3 is TGTGCCAGCTCCGGGACAGGGGGAAGAGCTAACTATGGCTACACCTTC. The whole variable domain, remainder taken from reference TRBV2 and TRBJ1-2, is EPEVTQTPSHQVTQMGQEVILRCVPISNHLYFYWYRQILGQKVEFLVSFYNNEISEKSEIFDDQFSVERPDGSNFTLKIRSTKLEDSAMYFCASSGTGGRANYGYTFGSGTRLTVV.

The rearrangement links TRBV2 to TRBJ2-3, with a possible D match to TRBD1 (5 bases). The CDR3 sequence is 14 residues long. Germline V lookup: CDR1 SNHLY, CDR2 FYNNEI. The V end was cut by 2 bases, the J end by 2 bases, with 8 bases between. The CDR3 sequence: CASSERQSTDTQYF. Here the CDR3 DNA reads TGTGCCAGCAGTGAAAGACAGTCCACAGATACGCAGTATTTT.

This clone occurred once. The chain combines TRBV29-1 with TRBJ2-5; a possible D gene is TRBD1 (6 bases). The CDR3 has 13 residues. Germline V gene sequence: CDR1 SQVTM, CDR2 ANQGSEA. Between the trimmed V and J ends, which lost 4 bases and 1 base, there was a span of 10 bases. The CDR3 here is CSVGRDIQETQYF. DNA for the CDR3: TGCAGCGTTGGCCGGGACATCCAAGAGACCCAGTACTTC.

The chain uses TRBV6-5 and TRBJ2-1; the match to TRBD2 covers 9 bases. The germline CDR1 and CDR2 sequences are MNHEY and SVGAGI. The CDR3 runs to 13 residues. Unmatched junction bases numbered 2, after V lost 11 bases and J lost 0 bases. The DNA for the CDR3 is TGTGCCCGCGGGGGGGACTCCTACAATGAGCAGTTCTTC. Its translation is CARGGDSYNEQFF.